This T cell receptor beta chain came from a study of radiotherapy plus CTLA-4 blockade in lung cancer. Study at large: Objective response rate was over 15%; disease control rate, less than 40%.

The study gave focal radiation plus ipilimumab CTLA-4 blockade to patients with chemo-refractory metastatic non-small-cell lung cancer. CDR3 length equals 16 residues. CDR1 SEHNR and CDR2 FQNEAQ come from the germline V gene (reference sequence). V lost 4 bases to trimming and J lost 5 bases, with 20 bases between them. Some clones are missing from TCRdb's copy, which holds only in-frame ones; the method was immunoSEQ multiplex PCR. The table lists fewer than 50,000 clones, around 86% of them singletons, with about 20% in the top ten. The receptor comes from a human donor with non-small cell lung cancer whose response to radiotherapy plus ipilimumab could not be evaluated. Here the sequenced sample was peripheral blood, taken from a patient treated with radiotherapy plus ipilimumab. The J gene is TRBJ1-1, the V gene TRBV7-9; a possible D gene is TRBD1 (5 bases). This CDR3 is CASSSLGAAKGTEAFF. The DNA for the CDR3 is TGTGCCAGCAGCTCCCTAGGGGCAGCCAAGGGGACTGAAGCTTTCTTT.